The sequence of this T cell receptor (beta chain) was determined in a study of T cell repertoires in cytomegalovirus infection. Study-wide results and limits: Frequencies of public TCR beta families were cumulated, and this identified carriers of CMV plus the relevant HLA.

TCRdb reanalysed the reads using MiXCR and keeps one entry per CDR3 protein. The sample includes 900,000 to 950,000 distinct CDR3 sequences, less than 40% of them seen just once. As concerns this clonotype: No antigen is known for it.

V gave up 2 bases and J gave up 5 bases, with 22 bases separating them. From germline, CDR1 is MNHEY and CDR2 SVGEGT. This CDR3 contains 18 residues. The chain combines TRBV6-2 or TRBV6-3 with TRBJ2-1; D possibly corresponds to TRBD2 (7 bases). The input for sequencing was cultured CD8+ T cells from PBMCs, taken from culture after CMV antigen stimulation. The TCR comes from a human donor in good health (CMV status not recorded). Some clones in this sample may be carry-over from other donors' samples. CDR3 DNA sequence: TGTGCCAGCAGTTACCGCCCTATTGTGGGGGGGCCAGACAATGAGCAGTTCTTC. It codes for CASSYRPIVGGPDNEQFF.